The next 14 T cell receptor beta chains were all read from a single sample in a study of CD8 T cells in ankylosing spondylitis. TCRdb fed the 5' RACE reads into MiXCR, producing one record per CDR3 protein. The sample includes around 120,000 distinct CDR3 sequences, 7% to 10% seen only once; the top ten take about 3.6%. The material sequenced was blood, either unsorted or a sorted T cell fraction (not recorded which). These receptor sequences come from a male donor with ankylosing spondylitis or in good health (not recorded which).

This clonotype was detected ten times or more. CDR3 sequence: CASSPPNTEAFF. The DNA for the CDR3 is TGTGCCAGCAGCCCCCCGAACACTGAAGCTTTCTTT. The chain uses TRBV7-9 and TRBJ1-1; D remains unclear. Per germline, CDR1 SEHNR and CDR2 FQNEAQ (reference sequence). There are 12 residues in the CDR3. V shed 5 bases and J shed 1 base, with 5 bases lying between them.

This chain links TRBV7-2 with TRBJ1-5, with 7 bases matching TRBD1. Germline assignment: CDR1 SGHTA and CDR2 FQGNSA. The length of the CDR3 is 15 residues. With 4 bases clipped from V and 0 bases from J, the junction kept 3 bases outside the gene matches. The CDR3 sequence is CASSWDRDSNQPQHF. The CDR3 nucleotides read TGTGCCAGCAGCTGGGACAGAGATAGCAATCAGCCCCAGCATTTT.

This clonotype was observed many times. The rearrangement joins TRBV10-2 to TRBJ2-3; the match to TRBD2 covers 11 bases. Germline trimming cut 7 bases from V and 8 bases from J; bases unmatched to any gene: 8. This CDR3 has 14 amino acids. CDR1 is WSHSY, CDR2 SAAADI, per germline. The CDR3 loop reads CASTLPGTSGTQYF. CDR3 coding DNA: TGCGCCAGCACCCTACCGGGGACTAGCGGTACGCAGTATTTT.

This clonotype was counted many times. This chain's CDR3 is CASSLALAGGDTQYF. The CDR3 DNA reads TGCGCCAGCAGCTTGGCTTTAGCGGGAGGAGATACGCAGTATTTT. The chain is built from TRBV5-1 and TRBJ2-3; TRBD2 matches 10 bases. The CDR3 is 15 amino acids. From germline, CDR1 is SGHRS and CDR2 YFSETQ. Trimming removed 0 bases from V and 5 bases from J; junction bases left unmatched: 3.

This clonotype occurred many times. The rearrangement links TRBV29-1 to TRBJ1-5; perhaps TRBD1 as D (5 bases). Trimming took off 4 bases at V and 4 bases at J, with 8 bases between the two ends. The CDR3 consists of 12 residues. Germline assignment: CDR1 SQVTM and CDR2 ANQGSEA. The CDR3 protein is CSVGQLNQPQHF. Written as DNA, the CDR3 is TGCAGCGTTGGACAGCTTAATCAGCCCCAGCATTTT.

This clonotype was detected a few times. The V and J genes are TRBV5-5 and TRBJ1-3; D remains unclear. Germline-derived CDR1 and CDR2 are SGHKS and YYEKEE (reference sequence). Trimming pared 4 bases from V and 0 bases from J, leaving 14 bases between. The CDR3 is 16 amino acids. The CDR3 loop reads CASSTASRSSGNTIYF. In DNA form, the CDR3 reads TGTGCCAGCAGCACAGCCTCGAGAAGCTCTGGAAACACCATATATTTT.

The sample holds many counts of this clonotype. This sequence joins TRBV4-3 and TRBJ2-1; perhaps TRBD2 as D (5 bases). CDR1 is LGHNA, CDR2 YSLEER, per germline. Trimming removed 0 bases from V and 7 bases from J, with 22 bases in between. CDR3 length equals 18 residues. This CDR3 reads CASSQDSVGLGSRNEQFF. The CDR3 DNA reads TGCGCCAGCAGCCAAGATAGCGTAGGGCTTGGGAGTAGGAATGAGCAGTTCTTC.

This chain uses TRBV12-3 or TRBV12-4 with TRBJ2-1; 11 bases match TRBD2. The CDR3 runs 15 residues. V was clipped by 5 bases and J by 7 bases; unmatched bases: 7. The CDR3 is CASSQTSGSVNEQFF. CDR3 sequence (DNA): TGTGCCAGCAGTCAAACTAGCGGGAGTGTTAATGAGCAGTTCTTC.

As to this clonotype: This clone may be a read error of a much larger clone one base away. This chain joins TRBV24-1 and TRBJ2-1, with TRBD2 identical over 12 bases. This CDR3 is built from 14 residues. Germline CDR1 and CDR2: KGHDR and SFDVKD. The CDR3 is CATSVTSGRNAQFF. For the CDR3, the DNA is TGTGCCACCAGTGTTACTAGCGGGAGGAATGCGCAGTTCTTC.

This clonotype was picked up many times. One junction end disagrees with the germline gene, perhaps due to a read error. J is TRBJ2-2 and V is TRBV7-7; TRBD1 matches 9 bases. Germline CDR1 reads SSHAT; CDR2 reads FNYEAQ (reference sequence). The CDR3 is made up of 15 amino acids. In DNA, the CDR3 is TGTGCTAGCAGTCCGGACAGGGGGAACACCGGGGAGCTGTTTTTT. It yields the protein CASSPDRGNTGELFF.

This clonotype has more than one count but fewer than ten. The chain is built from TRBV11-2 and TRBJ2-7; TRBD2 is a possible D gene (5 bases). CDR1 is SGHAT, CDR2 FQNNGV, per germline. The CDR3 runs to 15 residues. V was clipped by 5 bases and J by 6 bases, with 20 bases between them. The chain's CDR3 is CASSQDFGVFAEQYF. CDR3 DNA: TGTGCCAGCAGCCAAGACTTCGGGGTTTTCGCCGAGCAGTACTTC.

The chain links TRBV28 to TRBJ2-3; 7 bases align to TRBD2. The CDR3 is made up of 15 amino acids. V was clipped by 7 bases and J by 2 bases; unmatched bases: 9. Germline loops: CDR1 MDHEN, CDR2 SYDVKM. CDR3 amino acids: CASTLWGRVTDTQYF. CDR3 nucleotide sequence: TGTGCCAGCACCCTTTGGGGGAGGGTCACAGATACGCAGTATTTT. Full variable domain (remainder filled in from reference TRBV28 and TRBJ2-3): DVKVTQSSRYLVKRTGEKVFLECVQDMDHENMFWYRQDPGLGLRLIYFSYDVKMKEKGDIPEGYSVSREKKERFSLILESASTNQTSMYLCASTLWGRVTDTQYFGPGTRLTVL.

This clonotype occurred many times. CDR3 sequence reads: CASSHDISNTGELFF. The DNA for the CDR3 is TGTGCCAGCAGTCATGACATTTCGAACACCGGGGAGCTGTTTTTT. The chain has TRBV12-3 or TRBV12-4 and TRBJ2-2; D remains ambiguous. The CDR3 is 15 amino acids. V was clipped by 5 bases and J by 0 bases, with 10 bases between them.

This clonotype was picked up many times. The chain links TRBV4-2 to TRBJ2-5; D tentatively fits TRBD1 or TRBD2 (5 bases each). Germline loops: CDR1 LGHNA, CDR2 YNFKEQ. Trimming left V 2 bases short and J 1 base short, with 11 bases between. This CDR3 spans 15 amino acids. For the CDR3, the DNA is TGTGCCAGCAGCCAACGTTCGGGGCCCCAAGAGACCCAGTACTTC. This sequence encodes CASSQRSGPQETQYF.